The 23 T cell receptor beta chains reported below all come from one sample, sequenced in a study of shared clonotypes between healthy human individuals. Only in-frame clones appear in the TCRdb table, and some are missing; sequencing was by immunoSEQ multiplex PCR. The sample shows roughly 2.4 million clones, 95% of them seen only once. Sequencing was done on a sample of naive CD4+ T cells sorted from blood. The sample's subset: CD45RA+ positively selected. The receptor source for this set is a man between 18 and 35 years old in good health.

The V and J genes are TRBV28 and TRBJ2-7, with TRBD1 identical over 11 bases. The trim removed 4 bases at V and 5 bases at J, leaving 10 bases unmatched. The CDR3 length is 16 residues. Looked up from germline, CDR1 is MDHEN and CDR2 is SYDVKM. In nucleotides, the CDR3 is TGTGCCAGCAGTTACCTCCCGGGACAGGGGGGTCACGAGCAGTACTTC. Its protein is CASSYLPGQGGHEQYF. Supplemented by reference TRBV28 and TRBJ2-7, the full variable domain reads DVKVTQSSRYLVKRTGEKVFLECVQDMDHENMFWYRQDPGLGLRLIYFSYDVKMKEKGDIPEGYSVSREKKERFSLILESASTNQTSMYLCASSYLPGQGGHEQYFGPGTRLTVT.

This chain joins TRBV7-9 and TRBJ2-1, with D perhaps matching TRBD2 (5 bases). V was shortened by 6 bases and J by 2 bases, with 8 bases between the two germline ends. The CDR3 has 13 residues. The germline CDR1 and CDR2 sequences are SEHNR and FQNEAQ (reference sequence). In DNA, the CDR3 is TGTGCCAGCAGTGACGGGACCTACAATGAGCAGTTCTTC. Translating it yields CASSDGTYNEQFF.

V and J are TRBV30 and TRBJ1-2; D not certain. The CDR3 spans 11 residues. The V gene lost 3 bases and the J gene lost 8 bases, with 10 bases spanning the gap. Germline-derived CDR1 and CDR2 are GTSNPN and SVGIG (reference sequence). The CDR3 region has the DNA TGTGCCTGGAGCTACGGCGGAGGCTACACCTTC. Translating it yields CAWSYGGGYTF.

In its sample, this clone was seen once. The V call is TRBV6-1, the J call TRBJ1-5; 7 bases are a match to TRBD1. The CDR3 runs 16 residues. CDR1 is MNHNS, CDR2 SASEGT, per germline. J gave up 7 bases and V 2 bases, and 11 bases lay outside the gene matches. CDR3 sequence reads: CASSEYTGVALQPQHF. Here the CDR3 DNA reads TGTGCCAGCAGTGAATATACAGGGGTCGCTTTACAGCCCCAGCATTTT.

The rearrangement links TRBV19 to TRBJ1-4; D unclear. Germline CDR1 and CDR2: LNHDA and SQIVND (reference sequence). CDR3 length: 13 amino acids. Trimming removed 11 bases from V and 0 bases from J, with 10 bases in between. CDR3: CASRDSTNEKLFF. In DNA, the CDR3 is TGTGCCTCGCGTGACTCAACTAATGAAAAACTGTTTTTT. Based on the CDR3 plus reference TRBV19 and TRBJ1-4, the full variable domain is DGGITQSPKYLFRKEGQNVTLSCEQNLNHDAMYWYRQDPGQGLRLIYYSQIVNDFQKGDIAEGYSVSREKKESFPLTVTSAQKNPTAFYLCASRDSTNEKLFFGSGTQLSVL.

The chain recombines TRBV6-1 with TRBJ1-4; possible D gene TRBD1, 5 bases. Trimming pared 7 bases from V and 2 bases from J, leaving 11 bases between. Germline assignment: CDR1 MNHNS and CDR2 SASEGT. The CDR3 runs 14 residues. The CDR3 loop reads CASIPGLTNEKLFF. CDR3 in DNA: TGTGCCAGCATTCCGGGACTGACTAATGAAAAACTGTTTTTT.

This chain joins TRBV2 and TRBJ2-7, with TRBD2 matching over 8 bases. The CDR3 spans 14 residues. The V gene end was trimmed by 7 bases and the J gene end by 0 bases; junction bases not matched to a gene: 5. Germline CDR1 reads SNHLY; CDR2 reads FYNNEI. CDR3 amino acids: CASKPRGDSYEQYF. The CDR3 DNA sequence: TGTGCCAGCAAACCGCGGGGGGACTCCTACGAGCAGTACTTC.

This chain links TRBV5-1 with TRBJ2-5; 14 bases are a match to TRBD2. The CDR3 is made up of 17 amino acids. Germline V lookup: CDR1 SGHRS, CDR2 YFSETQ. V dropped 4 bases and J dropped 3; count of bases not matched to a gene: 8. CDR3 sequence reads: CASSTGLAGVREETQYF. Written as DNA, the CDR3 is TGCGCCAGCAGCACGGGACTAGCGGGAGTGCGGGAAGAGACCCAGTACTTC.

V gene TRBV4-3 combines with J gene TRBJ1-4; D call uncertain. V was cut by 0 bases and J by 0 bases, with 8 bases left in between. The germline gives CDR1 LGHNA, CDR2 YSLEER. CDR3 length: 16 amino acids. The CDR3 nucleotides are TGCGCCAGCAGCCAAGATCTCGCTACAACTAATGAAAAACTGTTTTTT. It specifies CASSQDLATTNEKLFF.

The gene calls are TRBV18 and TRBJ2-7, with 7 bases matching TRBD2. V lost 3 bases, J lost 0 bases, and 5 bases stayed unmatched. This CDR3 has 15 residues. Looked up from germline, CDR1 is KGHSH and CDR2 is LQKENI. The CDR3 DNA follows: TGTGCCAGCTCACCGGGGGGGAGAAGCTCCTACGAGCAGTACTTC. Residues: CASSPGGRSSYEQYF.

The chain links TRBV28 to TRBJ2-7; tentatively, D is TRBD1 (6 bases). With 8 bases removed from V and 0 bases from J, the gap between germline ends came to 17 bases. The germline CDR1 and CDR2 sequences are MDHEN and SYDVKM. This CDR3 region has 15 residues. The CDR3 coding sequence is TGTGCCAGCCTGTTACAGAGGGGGAACTCCTACGAGCAGTACTTC. Translation gives CASLLQRGNSYEQYF.

The chain is built from TRBV4-1 and TRBJ2-2, with 10 bases that match TRBD1. The CDR3 is 15 residues long. CDR1 MGHRA and CDR2 YSYEKL come from the germline V gene. Trimming took 5 bases from V and 4 from J; bases not matched to a gene: 4. In DNA, the CDR3 is TGCGCCAGCAGCTGGACAGGGGGATTCACCGGGGAGCTGTTTTTT. Its translation is CASSWTGGFTGELFF.

DNA for the CDR3: TGTGCCAGCAGGGGACAGGGGGACGAGCAGTACTTC. Its protein is CASRGQGDEQYF. The V call is TRBV2, the J call TRBJ2-7; the match to TRBD1 covers 11 bases. Looked up from germline, CDR1 is SNHLY and CDR2 is FYNNEI. V lost 6 bases, J lost 5 bases, and 0 bases stayed unmatched. This CDR3 is built from 12 residues.

V is TRBV19 and J is TRBJ2-7; D is undetermined. The V end lost 6 bases, the J end lost 6 bases, and 9 bases lay between the germline ends. This CDR3 is built from 11 residues. The germline CDR1 and CDR2 sequences are LNHDA and SQIVND (reference sequence). CDR3 DNA: TGTGCCAGTAGCAGTCTCGGCGAGCAGTACTTC. This sequence encodes CASSSLGEQYF.

As concerns this clone: The same CDR3 also results from other DNA sequences found in this sample. V usage is TRBV7-2 and J usage is TRBJ2-7; D might be TRBD2 (6 bases). The CDR3 extends over 14 amino acids. V lost 6 bases, J lost 0 bases, and 12 bases lay in between. Germline V gene lookup returns CDR1 SGHTA and CDR2 FQGNSA. The CDR3 spells CASSLARSSYEQYF. CDR3 sequence (DNA): TGTGCCAGCAGTCTAGCGCGTAGCTCCTACGAGCAGTACTTC.

This chain links TRBV5-5 with TRBJ1-1; D is undetermined. The CDR3 contains 14 residues. Germline V gene data show CDR1 as SGHKS and CDR2 as YYEKEE (reference sequence). Between the trimmed V and J ends, which lost 0 bases and 1 base, there was a span of 7 bases. The CDR3 DNA reads as TGTGCCAGCAGCTTGGGAGTAGCGAACACTGAAGCTTTCTTT. Encoded protein: CASSLGVANTEAFF.

This chain's CDR3 is CASSREGQGVYEQYF. The CDR3, as DNA: TGTGCCAGCAGCCGTGAGGGACAGGGGGTTTACGAGCAGTACTTC. The chain combines TRBV7-8 with TRBJ2-7; 11 nucleotides line up with TRBD1. Germline lookup yields CDR1 SGHVS and CDR2 FQNEAQ. There are 15 residues in the CDR3. V dropped 5 bases and J dropped 4; count of bases not matched to a gene: 7.

V usage is TRBV13 and J usage is TRBJ1-1; D unclear. The V and J ends lost 6 bases and 4 bases respectively, with 21 bases between them. CDR1 PRHDT and CDR2 FYEKMQ come from the germline V gene (reference sequence). The CDR3 covers 16 residues. The CDR3 sequence is CASSPPPGWESTEAFF. Here the CDR3 DNA reads TGTGCCAGCAGTCCCCCGCCGGGGTGGGAGTCCACTGAAGCTTTCTTT.

The rearrangement links TRBV7-2 to TRBJ2-3; 7 nucleotides line up with TRBD1. This CDR3 is built from 13 residues. V lost 5 bases and J lost 6; bases outside the gene matches: 5. CDR1 SGHTA and CDR2 FQGNSA come from the germline V gene. This chain's CDR3 is CASSATGWDTQYF. CDR3 nucleotide sequence: TGTGCCAGCAGCGCGACAGGGTGGGATACGCAGTATTTT.

V and J are TRBV6-1 and TRBJ1-1; maybe TRBD1 (5 bases). With 8 bases removed from V and 3 bases from J, the gap between germline ends came to 16 bases. Per germline, CDR1 MNHNS and CDR2 SASEGT. There are 14 residues in the CDR3. The CDR3 DNA sequence: TGTGCCAGCCAAGAGGTCTGGGGGGACACTGAAGCTTTCTTT. It yields the protein CASQEVWGDTEAFF.

The DNA for the CDR3 is TGCGCCAGCAGCCGGGCAGGGGATGGAGGAGAGACCCAGTACTTC. Protein: CASSRAGDGGETQYF. The genes are TRBV5-1 and TRBJ2-5, with D possibly matching TRBD1 (6 bases). The V gene's germline CDR1 is SGHRS and CDR2 YFSETQ. CDR3 size: 15 residues. The germline V and J ends were trimmed by 4 bases and 4 bases, with 17 bases remaining between them.

V and J are TRBV6-4 and TRBJ1-3, with 8 positions matching TRBD1. CDR3 length: 14 amino acids. Germline V gives CDR1 MRHNA, CDR2 SNTAGT. The V gene end was trimmed by 3 bases and the J gene end by 7 bases; junction bases not matched to a gene: 5. CDR3 sequence reads: CASSEDRVLNTIYF. The CDR3 bases are TGTGCCAGCAGTGAGGACAGGGTTCTGAACACCATATATTTT.

This chain joins TRBV7-9 and TRBJ2-7; no clear D. This CDR3 has 15 amino acids. V lost 1 base, J lost 1 base, and 11 bases lay in between. Per the germline V gene, CDR1 is SEHNR and CDR2 is FQNEAQ (reference sequence). The CDR3 region is CASSLGQTNSYEQYF. In nucleotides, the CDR3 is TGTGCCAGCAGCTTAGGCCAAACAAATTCCTACGAGCAGTACTTC.